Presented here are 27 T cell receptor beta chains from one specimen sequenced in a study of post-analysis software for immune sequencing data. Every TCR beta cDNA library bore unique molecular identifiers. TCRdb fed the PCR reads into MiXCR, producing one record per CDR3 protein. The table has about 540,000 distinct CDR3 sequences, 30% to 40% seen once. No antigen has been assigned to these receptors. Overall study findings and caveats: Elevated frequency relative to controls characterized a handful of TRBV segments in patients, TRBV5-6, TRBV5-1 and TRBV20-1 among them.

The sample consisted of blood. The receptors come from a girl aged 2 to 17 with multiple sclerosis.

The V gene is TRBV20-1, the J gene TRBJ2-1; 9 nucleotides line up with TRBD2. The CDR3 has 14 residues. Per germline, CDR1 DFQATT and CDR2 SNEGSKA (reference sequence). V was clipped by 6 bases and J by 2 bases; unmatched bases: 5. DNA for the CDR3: TGCAGTGCACCATTAGCGGGGGCCTACAATGAGCAGTTCTTC. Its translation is CSAPLAGAYNEQFF.

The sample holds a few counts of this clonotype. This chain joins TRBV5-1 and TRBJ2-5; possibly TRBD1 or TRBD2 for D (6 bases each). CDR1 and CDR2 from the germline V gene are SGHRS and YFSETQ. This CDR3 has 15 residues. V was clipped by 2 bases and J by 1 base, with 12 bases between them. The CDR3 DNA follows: TGCGCCAGCAGCTTCGAACAGGGAGGCCAAGAGACCCAGTACTTC. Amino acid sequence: CASSFEQGGQETQYF.

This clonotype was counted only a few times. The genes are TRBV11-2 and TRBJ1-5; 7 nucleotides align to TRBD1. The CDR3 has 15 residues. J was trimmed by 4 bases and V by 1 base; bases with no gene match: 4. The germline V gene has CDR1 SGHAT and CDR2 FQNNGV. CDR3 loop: CASSLGTGLNQPQHF. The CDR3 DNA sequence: TGTGCCAGCAGCTTAGGGACAGGTCTTAATCAGCCCCAGCATTTT. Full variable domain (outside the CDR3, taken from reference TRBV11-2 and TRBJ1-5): EAGVAQSPRYKIIEKRQSVAFWCNPISGHATLYWYQQILGQGPKLLIQFQNNGVVDDSQLPKDRFSAERLKGVDSTLKIQPAKLEDSAVYLCASSLGTGLNQPQHFGDGTRLSIL.

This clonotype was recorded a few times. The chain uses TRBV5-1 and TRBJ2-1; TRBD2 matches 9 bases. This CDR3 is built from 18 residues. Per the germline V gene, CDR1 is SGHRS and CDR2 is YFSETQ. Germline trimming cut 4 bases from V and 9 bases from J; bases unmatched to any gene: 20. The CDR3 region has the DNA TGCGCCAGCAGCCACCCTTTCGGTAGGCGGGGGGGTCTCGGTGAGCAGTTCTTC. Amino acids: CASSHPFGRRGGLGEQFF.

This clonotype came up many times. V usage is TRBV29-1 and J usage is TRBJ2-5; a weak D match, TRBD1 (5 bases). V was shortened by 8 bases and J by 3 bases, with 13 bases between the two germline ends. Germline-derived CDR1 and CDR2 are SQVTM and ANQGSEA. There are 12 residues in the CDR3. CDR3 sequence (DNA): TGCAGCTTGCCCGCGACAGAAGAGACCCAGTACTTC. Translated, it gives CSLPATEETQYF.

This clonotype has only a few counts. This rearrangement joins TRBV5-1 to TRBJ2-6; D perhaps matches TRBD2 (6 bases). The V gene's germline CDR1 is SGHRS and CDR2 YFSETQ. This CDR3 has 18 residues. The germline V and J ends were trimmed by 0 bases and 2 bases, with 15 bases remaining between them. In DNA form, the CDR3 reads TGCGCCAGCAGCTTGGTTGGAGGGTTACCAACTGGGGCCAACGTCCTGACTTTC. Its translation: CASSLVGGLPTGANVLTF.

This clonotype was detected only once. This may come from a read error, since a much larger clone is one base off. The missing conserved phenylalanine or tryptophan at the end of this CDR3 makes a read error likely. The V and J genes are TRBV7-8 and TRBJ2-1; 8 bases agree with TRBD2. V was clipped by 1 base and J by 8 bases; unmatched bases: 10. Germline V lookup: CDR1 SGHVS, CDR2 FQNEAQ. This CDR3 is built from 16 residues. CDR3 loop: CASSLEAGAVQDEQFL. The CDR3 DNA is TGTGCCAGCAGCTTAGAAGCGGGGGCAGTACAGGATGAGCAGTTCTTG.

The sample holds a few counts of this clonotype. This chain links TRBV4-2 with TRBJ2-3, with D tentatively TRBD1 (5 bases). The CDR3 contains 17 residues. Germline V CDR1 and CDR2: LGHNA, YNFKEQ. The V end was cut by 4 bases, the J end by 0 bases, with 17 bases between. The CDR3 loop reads CASSPQIQGTSTDTQYF. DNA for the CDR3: TGTGCCAGCAGCCCCCAAATTCAGGGTACTAGCACAGATACGCAGTATTTT.

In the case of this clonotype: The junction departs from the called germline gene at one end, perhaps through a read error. DNA for the CDR3: TGTGCCAGCAGTGATTTAAGGGGTTCCTACAATGAACAGTTCTTC. This translates into CASSDLRGSYNEQFF. The rearrangement uses TRBV25-1 and TRBJ2-1, with D maybe TRBD1 (5 bases). The germline gives CDR1 MGHDK, CDR2 SYGVNS. The CDR3 runs to 15 residues. The full variable domain, its missing parts supplied by reference TRBV25-1 and TRBJ2-1, is EADIYQTPRYLVIGTGKKITLECSQTMGHDKMYWYQQDPGMELHLIHYSYGVNSTEKGDLSSESTVSRIRTEHFPLTLESARPSHTSQYLCASSDLRGSYNEQFFGPGTRLTVL.

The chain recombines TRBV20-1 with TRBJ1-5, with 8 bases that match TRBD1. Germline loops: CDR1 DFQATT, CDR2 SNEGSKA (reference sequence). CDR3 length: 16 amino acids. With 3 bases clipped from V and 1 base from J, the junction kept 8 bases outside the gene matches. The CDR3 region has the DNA TGCAGTGCTAGGAGTTGGACAGGGATAAGCAATCAGCCCCAGCATTTT. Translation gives CSARSWTGISNQPQHF.

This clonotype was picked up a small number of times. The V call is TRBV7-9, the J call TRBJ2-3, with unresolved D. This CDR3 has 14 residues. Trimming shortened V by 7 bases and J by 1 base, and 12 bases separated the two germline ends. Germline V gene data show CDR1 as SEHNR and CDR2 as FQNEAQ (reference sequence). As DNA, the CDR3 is TGTGCCAGCATCATCCATCAGGGCACAGATACGCAGTATTTT. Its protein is CASIIHQGTDTQYF. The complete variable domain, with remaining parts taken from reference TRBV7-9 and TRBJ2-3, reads DTGVSQNPRHKITKRGQNVTFRCDPISEHNRLYWYRQTLGQGPEFLTYFQNEAQLEKSRLLSDRFSAERPKGSFSTLEIQRTEQGDSAMYLCASIIHQGTDTQYFGPGTRLTVL.

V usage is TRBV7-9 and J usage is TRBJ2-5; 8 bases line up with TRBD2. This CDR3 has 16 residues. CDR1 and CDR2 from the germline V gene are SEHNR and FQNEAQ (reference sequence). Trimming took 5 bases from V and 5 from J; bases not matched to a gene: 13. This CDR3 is CASSPYSRGDRETQYF. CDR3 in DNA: TGTGCCAGCAGCCCCTACTCGCGGGGGGACCGTGAGACCCAGTACTTC.

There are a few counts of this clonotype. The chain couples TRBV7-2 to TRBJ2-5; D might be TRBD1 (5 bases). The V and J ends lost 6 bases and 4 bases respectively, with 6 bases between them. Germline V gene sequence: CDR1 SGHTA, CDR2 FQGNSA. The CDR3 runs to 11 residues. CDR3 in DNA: TGTGCCAGCAGAAGGGGAGAGACCCAGTACTTC. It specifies CASRRGETQYF.

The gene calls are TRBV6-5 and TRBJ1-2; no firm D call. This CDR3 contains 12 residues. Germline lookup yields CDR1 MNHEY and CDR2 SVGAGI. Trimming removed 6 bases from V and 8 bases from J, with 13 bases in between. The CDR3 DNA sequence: TGTGCCAGCAGCAGGACCCAGCAGGGCTACACCTTC. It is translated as CASSRTQQGYTF.

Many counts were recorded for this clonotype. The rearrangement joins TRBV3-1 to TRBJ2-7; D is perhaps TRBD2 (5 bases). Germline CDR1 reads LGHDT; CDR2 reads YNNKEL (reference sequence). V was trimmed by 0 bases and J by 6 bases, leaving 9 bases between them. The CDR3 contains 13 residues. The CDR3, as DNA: TGTGCCAGCAGCCAAGATGACCGGGGCGAGCAGTACTTC. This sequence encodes CASSQDDRGEQYF.

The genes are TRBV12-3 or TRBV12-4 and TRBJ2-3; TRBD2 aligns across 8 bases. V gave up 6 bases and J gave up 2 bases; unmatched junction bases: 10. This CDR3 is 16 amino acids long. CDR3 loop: CASRPPTSAATDTQYF. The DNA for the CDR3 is TGTGCCAGCAGGCCCCCGACTAGCGCGGCCACAGATACGCAGTATTTT.

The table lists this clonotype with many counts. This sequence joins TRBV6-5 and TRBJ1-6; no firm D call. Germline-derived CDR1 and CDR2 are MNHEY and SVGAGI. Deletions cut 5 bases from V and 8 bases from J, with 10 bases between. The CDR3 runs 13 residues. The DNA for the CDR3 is TGTGCCAGCAGTCCCCAACATGATTCACCCCTCCACTTT. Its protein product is CASSPQHDSPLHF.

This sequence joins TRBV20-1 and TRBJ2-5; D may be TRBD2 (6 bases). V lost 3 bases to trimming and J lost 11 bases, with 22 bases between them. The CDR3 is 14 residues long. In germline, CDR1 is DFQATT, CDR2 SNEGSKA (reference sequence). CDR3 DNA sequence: TGCAGTGCTAGCTCGACAGTGCCAACGGGGGAGCAGTACTTC. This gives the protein CSASSTVPTGEQYF.

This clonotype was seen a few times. The CDR3 loop is CASSLRRGRETQYF. The CDR3 region has the DNA TGTGCCAGCAGTTTACGCAGGGGAAGAGAGACCCAGTACTTC. The V call is TRBV12-3 or TRBV12-4, the J call TRBJ2-5; a possible D gene is TRBD1 (6 bases). V was clipped by 2 bases and J by 4 bases, with 11 bases between them. The CDR3 runs 14 residues.

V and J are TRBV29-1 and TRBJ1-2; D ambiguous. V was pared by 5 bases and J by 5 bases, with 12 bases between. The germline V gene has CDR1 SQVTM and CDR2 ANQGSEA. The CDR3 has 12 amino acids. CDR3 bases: TGCAGCGTTACGGGCGAGGGATATGGCTACACCTTC. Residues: CSVTGEGYGYTF.

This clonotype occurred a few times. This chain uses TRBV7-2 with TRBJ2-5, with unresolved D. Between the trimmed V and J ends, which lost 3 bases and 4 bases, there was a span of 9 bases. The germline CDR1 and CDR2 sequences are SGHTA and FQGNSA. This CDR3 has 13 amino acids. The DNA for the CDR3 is TGTGCCAGCAGCTTGGCATTTGGAGAGACCCAGTACTTC. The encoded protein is CASSLAFGETQYF.

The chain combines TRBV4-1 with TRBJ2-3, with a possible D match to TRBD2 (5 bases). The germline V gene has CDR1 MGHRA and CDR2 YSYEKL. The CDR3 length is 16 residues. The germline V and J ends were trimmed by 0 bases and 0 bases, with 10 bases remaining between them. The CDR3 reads CASSQDGSPSTDTQYF. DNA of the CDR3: TGCGCCAGCAGCCAAGATGGGAGCCCCAGCACAGATACGCAGTATTTT.

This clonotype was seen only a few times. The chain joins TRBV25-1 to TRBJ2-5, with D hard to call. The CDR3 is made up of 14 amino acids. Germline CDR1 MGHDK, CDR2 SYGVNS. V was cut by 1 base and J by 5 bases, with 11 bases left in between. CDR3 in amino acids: CASSESGEGETQYF. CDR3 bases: TGTGCCAGCAGTGAATCTGGGGAAGGCGAGACCCAGTACTTC.

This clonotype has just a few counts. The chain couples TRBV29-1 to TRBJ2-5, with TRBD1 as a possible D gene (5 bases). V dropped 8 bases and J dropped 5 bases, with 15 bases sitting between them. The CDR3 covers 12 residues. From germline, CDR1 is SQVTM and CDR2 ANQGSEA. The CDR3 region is CSTGGARETQYF. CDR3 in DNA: TGCAGCACGGGTGGGGCTAGGGAGACCCAGTACTTC.

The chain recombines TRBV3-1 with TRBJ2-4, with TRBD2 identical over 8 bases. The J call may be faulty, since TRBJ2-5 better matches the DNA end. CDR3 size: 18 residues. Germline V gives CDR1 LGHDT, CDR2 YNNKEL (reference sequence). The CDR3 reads CASSQGLTAGGNQETQYF. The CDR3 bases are TGTGCCAGCAGCCAAGGGCTTACCGCGGGGGGAAACCAAGAGACCCAGTACTTC.

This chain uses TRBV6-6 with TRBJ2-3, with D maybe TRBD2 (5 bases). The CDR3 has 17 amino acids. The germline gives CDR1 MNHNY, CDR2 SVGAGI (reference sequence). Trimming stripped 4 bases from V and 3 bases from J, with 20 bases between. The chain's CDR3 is CASSSSGIGLRTDTQYF. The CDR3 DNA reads TGTGCCAGCAGTTCCAGCGGAATAGGTCTTAGGACAGATACGCAGTATTTT.

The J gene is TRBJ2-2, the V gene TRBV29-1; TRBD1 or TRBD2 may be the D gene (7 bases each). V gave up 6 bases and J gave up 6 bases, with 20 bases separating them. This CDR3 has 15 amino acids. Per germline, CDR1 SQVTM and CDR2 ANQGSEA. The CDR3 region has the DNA TGCAGCGTGGAGGGAGGGGGCGCCGACCCCGGGGAGCTGTTTTTT. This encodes CSVEGGGADPGELFF.